This T cell receptor beta chain was captured in a study of identifying expanded T cells in peripheral blood (dated by TCRdb to between 2018 and 2021). Some background on the complete study: Technical replicates were generated by sequencing separate aliquots of the same genomic DNA pool, and four replicates were compared pairwise. Overall study outcomes, separate from this receptor: The authors expected biological variance in healthy repertoires might increase further over much longer intervals such as months to years. Variance in clone template counts between approximately two-week samples significantly increased with total template count across all healthy donors. The binomial model flagged approximately 1.2 differentially abundant clones between technical replicates, compared with about 16 over two weeks and 19 over about four weeks. Both the number of clones called differentially abundant and the false-positive rate were significantly reduced by the beta-binomial model across all healthy-donor time intervals.

The CDR3 numbers 13 residues from cysteine through phenylalanine. Only the CDR3 portion is preserved as DNA: 39 bases, with reading frame beginning at the first base. From the germline V gene, CDR1 is MNHEY and CDR2 is SVGAGI. For this chain, trimming is 0 bases at the V end and 6 bases at the J end, and the number of junction bases without a gene match is 2. Concerning this clone: Its cognate antigen has yet to be identified. The input lacks base qualities; no much larger clone sits a single base away.

During the collection period, no infections or other immune events were recorded for the healthy donors. Healthy-donor blood repertoires served as a training cohort to calibrate time-dependent variance in a beta-binomial model of T-cell clone differential abundance. There were ten or so healthy donors in the training cohort, of whom 3 were female and 7 were male. An age range of about 29 to 65 years, with an average of 43 years, was recorded for the donors. Whole blood from each healthy donor was obtained from a commercial supplier and was collected at three time points around 13 days apart. For immunosequencing, genomic DNA was extracted from whole blood that had not been sorted. TCRbeta CDR3 regions were profiled with the immunoSEQ Assay using bias-controlled multiplex PCR amplification of genomic DNA. Under the source paper's analysis protocol: To quantify the absolute abundance of each unique TCRbeta CDR3 region, the sequences were collapsed and filtered. Differential abundance was assessed using a binomial (Fisher-equivalent) model and a beta-binomial model in which time-dependent variance fitted from healthy donors was added. Clones with fewer than 5 combined templates were removed, and a clone was called differentially abundant if the clone's Benjamini-Hochberg FDR was below 0.01. Using the form v = (b*log(k)+a)^2, the beta-binomial variance was modeled as a function of the total template count across the two samples. TCRdb provides this immuneACCESS table in a form limited to in-frame rearrangements. Some clones are lacking; in checked studies, under half of them reflect an unresolved V gene, and why the rest are absent is not known. Clone size and V and J calls were adopted from that table, with D and trimming inferred from the DNA. Counted in this sample were tens of thousands of clones; 84% of them appeared once. About 20% of the sample is in the top ten clones.

Recombination linked TRBV6-5 to TRBJ2-7; 7 nucleotides in the junction match TRBD1. Source material: blood. The sequence derives from a person aged 18 to 75 in good health. The DNA sequence follows: TGTGCCAGCAGTTACTCTGAGGGGGCCGAGCAGTACTTC. This translates into CASSYSEGAEQYF.